Detailed here is one T cell receptor beta chain. This clone was counted a single time. Its binding antigen is unknown. Per-base qualities were not stored, and no clone one base away is much larger. These data are taken from a study of cytomegalovirus exposure and HLA in healthy donors (dated by TCRdb to about 2017). Regarding the study in general: The 500 to 800 repertoires of the first cohort and the 95 to 150 validation repertoires were produced on the same platform, according to a later analysis. The aim of the study was to test whether cataloging public T cell receptors could identify signatures of past pathogen exposure. Along with the approximately 700-subject first cohort, a separate validation cohort of over a hundred different subjects was used. The study combined high-throughput TCR immunosequencing, statistical association of individual TCRs with disease status, and machine learning to predict cytomegalovirus infection status.

The library was built by means of the immunoSEQ multiplex PCR assay. Turning to the authors' computational methods: A statistical classification framework was built to diagnose cytomegalovirus status from the catalog of TCR beta chain sequences. TCRdb obtained this table from immuneACCESS and retained in-frame rearrangements with V and J assigned. These tables miss some clones; where compared with another copy, unresolved V genes account for less than half of the shortfall, and the remainder is unexplained. V and J calls and clone size are copied from that table; D and trimming were computed from the DNA. Present in this sample are a few hundred thousand clones, approximately 87% of which were seen just once. The top ten hold about 0.9% of the sample. Based on the germline V gene, the CDR1 and CDR2 sequences are MGHDK and SYGVNS. The CDR3 starts with the cysteine, ends with the phenylalanine, and has 14 residues. Only the CDR3 region is kept as DNA, spanning 42 bases read in frame from base 1. The V and J ends are trimmed by 9 bases and 0 bases, leaving 12 bases between them.

Donors formed part of the validation cohort, which comprised 120 subjects and was distinct from the first cohort of over 500 subjects. General findings and caveats noted by the study authors: The authors suggested that the approach could potentially be extended to other disease states and immunological phenotypes. In both the original and validation cohorts, the classifier was reported to diagnose cytomegalovirus status with high specificity and sensitivity. A total of fewer than 200 TCR beta chains were listed by the study as associated with cytomegalovirus. Most TCR sequences were observed very rarely across donors, whereas some public TCRs were present in many individuals. A later analysis had no HLA typing for the validation cohort, so co-occurrence there was scored across all 120 repertoires. A few of the identified cytomegalovirus-associated TCR beta chains were confirmed in vitro to be specific for cytomegalovirus antigens. A later analysis found that TCRs clustered in the first cohort also tended to co-occur in the 110 or so validation repertoires, with more than 90% of cluster scores above 0.

This clonotype originated in a woman younger than 30 in good health and CMV-seronegative. Sequencing input: PBMCs. The sequence is built from TRBV25-1 and TRBJ2-1, and possibly TRBD2, on 5 matching bases. CDR3 loop: CASTPRGSYNEQFF. The DNA reads as follows: TGTGCCAGTACCCCCCGGGGCTCCTACAATGAGCAGTTCTTC.